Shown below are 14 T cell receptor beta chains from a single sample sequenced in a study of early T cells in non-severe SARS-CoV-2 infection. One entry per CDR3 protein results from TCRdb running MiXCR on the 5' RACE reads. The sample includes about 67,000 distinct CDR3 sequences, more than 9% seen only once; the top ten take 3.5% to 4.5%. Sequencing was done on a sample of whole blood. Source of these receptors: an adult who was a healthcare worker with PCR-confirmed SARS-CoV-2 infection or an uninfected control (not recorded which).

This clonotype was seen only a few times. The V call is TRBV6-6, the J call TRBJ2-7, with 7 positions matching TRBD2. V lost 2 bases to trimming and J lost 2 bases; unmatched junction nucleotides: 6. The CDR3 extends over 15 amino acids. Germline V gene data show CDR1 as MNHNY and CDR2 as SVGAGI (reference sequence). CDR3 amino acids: CASSYLREETYEQYF. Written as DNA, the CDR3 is TGTGCCAGCAGTTACCTCCGGGAGGAAACCTACGAGCAGTACTTC.

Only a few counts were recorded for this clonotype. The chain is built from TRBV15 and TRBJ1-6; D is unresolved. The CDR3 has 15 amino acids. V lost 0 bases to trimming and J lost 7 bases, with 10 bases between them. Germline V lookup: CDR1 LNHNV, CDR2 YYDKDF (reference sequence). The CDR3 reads CATSRDRTVNSPLHF. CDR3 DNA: TGTGCCACCAGCAGAGATCGAACAGTCAATTCACCCCTCCACTTT.

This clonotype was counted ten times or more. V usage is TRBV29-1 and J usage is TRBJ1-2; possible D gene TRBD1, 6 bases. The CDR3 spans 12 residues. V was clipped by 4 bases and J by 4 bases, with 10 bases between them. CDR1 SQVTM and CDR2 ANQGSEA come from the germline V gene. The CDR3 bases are TGCAGCGTTGCAGGGGTAGGCTATGGCTACACCTTC. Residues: CSVAGVGYGYTF.

The CDR3 spells CASGQGWAGVPEAFF. CDR3 DNA sequence: TGTGCCAGCGGACAGGGATGGGCCGGGGTCCCTGAAGCTTTCTTT. The gene calls are TRBV6-6 and TRBJ1-1; 8 bases align to TRBD1. Trimming removed 8 bases from V and 6 bases from J; junction bases left unmatched: 14. The V gene's germline CDR1 is MNHNY and CDR2 SVGAGI (reference sequence). The CDR3 consists of 15 residues.

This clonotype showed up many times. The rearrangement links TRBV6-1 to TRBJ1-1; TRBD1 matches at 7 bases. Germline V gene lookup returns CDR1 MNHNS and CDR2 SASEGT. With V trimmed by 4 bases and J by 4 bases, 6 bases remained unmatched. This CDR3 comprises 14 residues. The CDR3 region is CASSGGQTLTEAFF. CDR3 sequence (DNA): TGTGCCAGCAGTGGGGGACAGACCCTCACTGAAGCTTTCTTT.

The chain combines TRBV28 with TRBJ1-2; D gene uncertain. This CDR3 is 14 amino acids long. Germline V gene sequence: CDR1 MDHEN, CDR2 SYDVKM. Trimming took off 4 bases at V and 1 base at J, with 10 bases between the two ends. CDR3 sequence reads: CASSSPAGNYGYTF. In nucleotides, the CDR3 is TGTGCCAGCAGTTCCCCCGCCGGTAACTATGGCTACACCTTC.

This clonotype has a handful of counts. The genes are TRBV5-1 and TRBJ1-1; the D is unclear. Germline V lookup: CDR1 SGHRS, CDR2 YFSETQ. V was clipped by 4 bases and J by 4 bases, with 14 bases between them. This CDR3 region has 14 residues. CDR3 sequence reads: CASSPAGLSTEAFF. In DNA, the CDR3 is TGCGCCAGCAGCCCGGCCGGGCTGTCCACTGAAGCTTTCTTT.

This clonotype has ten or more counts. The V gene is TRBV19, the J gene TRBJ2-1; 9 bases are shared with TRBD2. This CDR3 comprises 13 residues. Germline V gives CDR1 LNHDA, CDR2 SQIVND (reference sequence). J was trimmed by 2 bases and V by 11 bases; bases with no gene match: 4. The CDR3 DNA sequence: TGTGCCTCTGGCGGGGGGGCCTACAATGAGCAGTTCTTC. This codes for CASGGGAYNEQFF. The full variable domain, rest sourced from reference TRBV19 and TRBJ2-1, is DGGITQSPKYLFRKEGQNVTLSCEQNLNHDAMYWYRQDPGQGLRLIYYSQIVNDFQKGDIAEGYSVSREKKESFPLTVTSAQKNPTAFYLCASGGGAYNEQFFGPGTRLTVL.

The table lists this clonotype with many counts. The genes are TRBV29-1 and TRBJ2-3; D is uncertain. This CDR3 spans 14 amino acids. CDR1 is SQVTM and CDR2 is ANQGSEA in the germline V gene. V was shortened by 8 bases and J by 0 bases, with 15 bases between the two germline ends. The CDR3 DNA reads TGCAGCCTTAACGGTGATTCTAGCACAGATACGCAGTATTTT. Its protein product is CSLNGDSSTDTQYF.

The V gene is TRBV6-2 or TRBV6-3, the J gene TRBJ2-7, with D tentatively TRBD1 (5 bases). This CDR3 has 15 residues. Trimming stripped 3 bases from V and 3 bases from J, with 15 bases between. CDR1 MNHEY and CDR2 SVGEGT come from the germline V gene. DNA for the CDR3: TGTGCCAGCAGTTATGGGGCAGGGCAACGCTACGAGCAGTACTTC. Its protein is CASSYGAGQRYEQYF.

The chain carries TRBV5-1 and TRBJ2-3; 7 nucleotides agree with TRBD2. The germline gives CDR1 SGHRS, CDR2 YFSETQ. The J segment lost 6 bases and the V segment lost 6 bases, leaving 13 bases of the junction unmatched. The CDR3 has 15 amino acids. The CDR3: CASTYGGGSVDTQYF. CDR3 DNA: TGCGCCAGCACTTACGGCGGGGGAAGCGTGGATACGCAGTATTTT.

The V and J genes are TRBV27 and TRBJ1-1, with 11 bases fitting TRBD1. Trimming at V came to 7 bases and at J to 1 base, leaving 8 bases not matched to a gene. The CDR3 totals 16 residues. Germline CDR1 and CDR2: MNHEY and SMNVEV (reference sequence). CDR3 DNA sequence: TGTGCCAGCACCTTTTCTGGACAGGGGGCGAACACTGAAGCTTTCTTT. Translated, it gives CASTFSGQGANTEAFF.

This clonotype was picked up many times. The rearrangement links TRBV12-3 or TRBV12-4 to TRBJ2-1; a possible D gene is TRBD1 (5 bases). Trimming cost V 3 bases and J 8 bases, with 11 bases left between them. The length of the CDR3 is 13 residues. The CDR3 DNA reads TGTGCCAGCAGTTTCTCAGGGTCCGATGAGCAGTTCTTC. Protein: CASSFSGSDEQFF.

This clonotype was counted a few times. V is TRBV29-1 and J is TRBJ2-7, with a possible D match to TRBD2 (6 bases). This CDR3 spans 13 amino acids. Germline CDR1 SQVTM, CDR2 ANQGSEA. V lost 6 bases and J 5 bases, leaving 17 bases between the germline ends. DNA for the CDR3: TGCAGCGTCCCCGGACTAAGAGGGGACGAGCAGTACTTC. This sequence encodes CSVPGLRGDEQYF.